This is a list of T cell receptor beta chains from one sample in a study of blood T cells in healthy people across ages. One entry per CDR3 protein results from TCRdb running MiXCR on the 5' RACE reads. This sample carries 750,000 to 850,000 distinct CDR3 sequences, more than 20% of them seen once, and the ten largest clones take under 4.5%. The sample was also linked to a second study, of T cells of mothers and their children.

Input material: blood. The receptors derive from a boy between 5 and 17 years old in good health. Both conserved end residues are part of each CDR3. A D gene is named only where the DNA matches it firmly. The size entry is marked missing in some rows and otherwise reads once, few, many or a size class.

V	J	size	D	CDR3	DNA
TRBV7-9	TRBJ2-7	few	.	CASSLDRRRLGAGDEQYF	TGTGCCAGCAGCTTAGATCGTCGCCGGCTAGGGGCCGGAGACGAGCAGTACTTC
TRBV2	TRBJ2-7	few	.	CASMRANYEQYF	TGTGCCAGCATGAGGGCCAACTACGAGCAGTACTTC
TRBV20-1	TRBJ2-5	.	.	CSARGRKGREETQYF	TGCAGTGCTAGAGGTCGGAAGGGTCGGGAAGAGACCCAGTACTTC
TRBV29-1	TRBJ2-5	.	.	CSVDGTYGETQYF	TGCAGCGTTGACGGCACCTACGGGGAGACCCAGTACTTC
TRBV28	TRBJ1-4	.	.	CATGRPVEKLFF	TGTGCCACGGGCAGGCCGGTCGAAAAACTGTTTTTT
TRBV29-1	TRBJ1-2	.	.	CSVDIAGPNYGYTF	TGCAGCGTTGATATAGCGGGCCCTAACTATGGCTACACCTTC
TRBV15	TRBJ2-1	.	.	CATSSLPPFTEGLDNEQFF	TGTGCCACCAGCTCGCTACCTCCCTTCACCGAGGGTCTTGACAATGAGCAGTTCTTC
TRBV20-1	TRBJ1-1	.	.	CSASQPGKRRNTEAFF	TGCAGTGCTAGTCAGCCCGGGAAGAGAAGAAACACTGAAGCTTTCTTT
TRBV3-1	TRBJ1-2	.	TRBD1	CASSQDGYRGGYGYTF	TGTGCCAGCAGCCAAGATGGGTACAGGGGAGGCTATGGCTACACCTTC
TRBV4-1	TRBJ2-4	.	TRBD1	CASSPEQQGARVWNIQYF	TGCGCCAGCAGCCCTGAACAACAGGGGGCGCGGGTGTGGAACATTCAGTACTTC
TRBV28	TRBJ2-1	.	.	CASSLSGGYSYNEQFF	TGTGCCAGCAGTTTATCGGGGGGCTACTCCTACAATGAGCAGTTCTTC
TRBV29-1	TRBJ1-1	few	.	CSVEGSGYTEAFF	TGCAGCGTTGAGGGCAGCGGATACACTGAAGCTTTCTTT
TRBV25-1	TRBJ2-7	.	.	CASSELVEQYF	TGTGCCAGCAGTGAATTAGTCGAGCAGTACTTC
TRBV20-1	TRBJ1-4	few	.	CSAREGNEKLFF	TGCAGTGCTAGAGAGGGTAACGAAAAACTGTTTTTT
TRBV7-9	TRBJ2-3	.	.	CASSAISDTQYF	TGTGCCAGCAGCGCGATATCGGATACGCAGTATTTT
TRBV28	TRBJ1-2	few	.	CASRNGPSYGYTF	TGTGCCAGCAGAAACGGACCGAGCTATGGCTACACCTTC
TRBV29-1	TRBJ2-1	few	TRBD2	CSVEGLAVPYNEQFF	TGCAGCGTTGAAGGGCTAGCGGTCCCCTACAATGAGCAGTTCTTC
TRBV14	TRBJ2-3	.	.	CASSQLSVFTDTQYF	TGTGCCAGCAGCCAACTATCAGTTTTCACAGATACGCAGTATTTT
TRBV9	TRBJ2-1	.	TRBD1	CASSGQGVYNEQFF	TGTGCCAGCAGTGGACAGGGGGTATACAATGAGCAGTTCTTC